The 15 T cell receptor beta chains in this list originate from one sample, sequenced in a study of blood T cell repertoires in COVID-19 (dated by TCRdb to 2018 to 2021). The library came from the immunoSEQ multiplex PCR assay. Entries here come from immuneACCESS through TCRdb and include only in-frame sequences with V and J called. Some clones fail to appear in such tables; in the studies checked, an unresolved V gene covers under half of the shortfall, and the cause of the remainder is unknown. Within this sample are over 100,000 clones, with over 75% of them counted one time only. 5.5% to 8.5% of the sample comes from the top ten. The sequencing sample was made of peripheral blood. The receptors derive from a woman aged 50 to 65 with acute or convalescent COVID-19.

The gene calls are TRBV5-1 and TRBJ2-7; D might be TRBD1 (5 bases). Deletions cut 4 bases from V and 5 bases from J, with 19 bases between. Per the germline V gene, CDR1 is SGHRS and CDR2 is YFSETQ. The CDR3 is made up of 15 amino acids. The CDR3 region is CASSKIRRALDEQYF. The CDR3 bases are TGCGCCAGCAGCAAAATTCGCAGGGCCCTCGACGAGCAGTACTTC.

The CDR3 DNA is TGTGCCACCGGGGAGCGCAATCAGCCCCAGCATTTT. Translation gives CATGERNQPQHF. The chain employs TRBV12-3 or TRBV12-4 and TRBJ1-5; D call uncertain. The CDR3 loop spans 12 amino acids. V lost 10 bases, J lost 2 bases, and 9 bases lay in between.

The V gene is TRBV5-1, the J gene TRBJ2-3; TRBD2 might be the D (5 bases). The CDR3 contains 14 residues. Germline CDR1 is SGHRS and CDR2 is YFSETQ. V shed 0 bases and J shed 4 bases, with 9 bases lying between them. CDR3 bases: TGCGCCAGCAGCTTGGAAGGGCGGGCAGATACGCAGTATTTT. Its protein is CASSLEGRADTQYF.

This chain connects TRBV30 to TRBJ2-5; TRBD2 matches at 9 bases. The CDR3 has 15 residues. Trimming cost V 3 bases and J 5 bases; bases outside gene matches: 10. CDR1 is GTSNPN, CDR2 SVGIG, per germline (reference sequence). The CDR3 here is CAWRAGAGGFETQYF. Here the CDR3 DNA reads TGTGCCTGGAGGGCTGGAGCGGGGGGCTTCGAGACCCAGTACTTC.

The chain joins TRBV3-1 (or the pseudogene TRBV3-2) to TRBJ1-6, with D perhaps matching TRBD1 (6 bases). Per germline, CDR1 LGHDT and CDR2 YNNKEL (reference sequence). The CDR3 runs to 15 residues. Trimming took off 4 bases at V and 5 bases at J, with 12 bases between the two ends. This chain's CDR3 is CASSPYRANNSPLHF. The DNA of the CDR3 is TGTGCCAGCAGCCCGTACAGGGCCAATAATTCACCCCTCCACTTT.

The rearrangement uses TRBV7-2 and TRBJ2-4; 7 bases match TRBD1. The CDR3 contains 14 residues. V gave up 8 bases and J gave up 2 bases; unmatched junction bases: 6. Germline CDR1 and CDR2: SGHTA and FQGNSA. The CDR3 reads CASGRGRTKNIQYF. The CDR3 DNA reads TGTGCCAGCGGAAGGGGGCGAACCAAAAACATTCAGTACTTC.

The chain couples TRBV28 to TRBJ1-5; no clear D. CDR1 is MDHEN and CDR2 is SYDVKM in the germline V gene. This CDR3 region has 12 residues. Trimming left V 5 bases short and J 4 bases short, with 6 bases between. The CDR3, as DNA: TGTGCCAGCAGTCGAGGAAATCAGCCCCAGCATTTT. Translation: CASSRGNQPQHF. The full variable domain, completed using reference TRBV28 and TRBJ1-5, is DVKVTQSSRYLVKRTGEKVFLECVQDMDHENMFWYRQDPGLGLRLIYFSYDVKMKEKGDIPEGYSVSREKKERFSLILESASTNQTSMYLCASSRGNQPQHFGDGTRLSIL.

The V gene is TRBV7-2, the J gene TRBJ1-2; 12 nucleotides match TRBD1. CDR1 is SGHTA and CDR2 is FQGNSA in the germline V gene. Trimming took 3 bases from V and 7 from J; bases not matched to a gene: 6. The CDR3 has 15 amino acids. The DNA of the CDR3 is TGTGCCAGCAGCTTCCGGGACAGGGGGCCGGGTGGCTACACCTTC. Residues: CASSFRDRGPGGYTF.

V gene TRBV3-1 (or the pseudogene TRBV3-2) combines with J gene TRBJ1-2; D perhaps matches TRBD1 (6 bases). The V end lost 3 bases, the J end lost 0 bases, and 11 bases lay between the germline ends. Looked up from germline, CDR1 is LGHDT and CDR2 is YNNKEL (reference sequence). This CDR3 has 15 residues. The CDR3, as DNA: TGTGCCAGCAGCCACACAGGACAGTCTAACTATGGCTACACCTTC. It codes for CASSHTGQSNYGYTF.

This clone was seen more than once but under ten times. J is TRBJ2-1 and V is TRBV24-1; tentatively, D is TRBD1 (5 bases). This CDR3 has 13 residues. Germline V gene lookup returns CDR1 KGHDR and CDR2 SFDVKD. V was clipped by 9 bases and J by 7 bases, with 15 bases between them. The CDR3 bases are TGTGCCACCGGGGCCTCGGGTAGGAATGAGCAGTTCTTC. As protein: CATGASGRNEQFF.

This clone was seen only once. The rearrangement joins TRBV6-5 to TRBJ2-7; tentative D call: TRBD1 (6 bases). Germline values: CDR1 MNHEY, CDR2 SVGAGI. Trimming left V 5 bases short and J 0 bases short, with 11 bases between. CDR3 length: 14 amino acids. The CDR3 region is CASSPRQASYEQYF. CDR3 DNA: TGTGCCAGCAGTCCCCGACAGGCCTCCTACGAGCAGTACTTC.

For the CDR3, the DNA is TGCGCCAGCAGTTCTGGGACTAGCGGGAACACAGATACGCAGTATTTT. This sequence encodes CASSSGTSGNTDTQYF. The chain recombines TRBV5-1 with TRBJ2-3; 13 bases match TRBD2. Germline assignment: CDR1 SGHRS and CDR2 YFSETQ. The junction had 5 bases not matched to a gene; V was cut back by 5 bases and J by 2 bases. CDR3 length: 16 amino acids.

This rearrangement joins TRBV28 to TRBJ2-6; weak D call: TRBD2 (5 bases). With 1 base removed from V and 2 bases from J, the gap between germline ends came to 9 bases. This CDR3 has 16 amino acids. Looked up from germline, CDR1 is MDHEN and CDR2 is SYDVKM. The CDR3, as DNA: TGTGCCAGCAGTTTATTGGGAGAGACTGGGGCCAACGTCCTGACTTTC. Amino acids: CASSLLGETGANVLTF.

V is TRBV5-6 and J is TRBJ2-2; TRBD1 matches 10 bases. J lost 5 bases, V lost 2 bases, and 6 bases had no gene match. Germline V CDR1 and CDR2: SGHDT, YYEEEE. The CDR3 covers 16 residues. The CDR3 protein is CASSFSGQGYTGELFF. The CDR3 nucleotides are TGTGCCAGCAGCTTTTCGGGACAGGGGTATACCGGGGAGCTGTTTTTT.

This chain uses TRBV5-1 with TRBJ1-3; a possible D gene is TRBD1 (6 bases). The CDR3 covers 16 residues. V lost 0 bases, J lost 2 bases, and 12 bases lay in between. From germline, CDR1 is SGHRS and CDR2 YFSETQ. The CDR3 DNA sequence: TGCGCCAGCAGCTTGGCAGGGGTGGTACCTGGAAACACCATATATTTT. Protein product: CASSLAGVVPGNTIYF.